This T cell receptor (beta chain) originates from a study of CD8 T cells in Susac syndrome (dated by TCRdb to the late 2010s). Regarding the research as a whole: Repertoire sequencing was used to test whether CD8+ T cell activation and differentiation in Susac syndrome was antigen driven. The study compared CD8+ T cell repertoire clonality among 11 to 12 healthy donors, about 14 Susac syndrome patients and about 16 multiple sclerosis patients.

As to this clonotype: Its antigen has not been determined. Per-nucleotide qualities are absent, and no much larger clonotype sits a single base away.

RNA was extracted using the RNeasy kit, and roughly 0.5 to 1 ug of the RNA was reverse transcribed with random hexamers. The immunoSEQ multiplex PCR assay, which covers 54 Vbeta and 13 Jbeta segments, was used to amplify TCR beta CDR3 regions. PCR amplification bias was corrected using a synthetic template baseline for primer optimization and computational correction. On the authors' methods: Only productive sequences were kept, with reads annotated to V, D and J genes according to IMGT and analyzed in immunoSEQ Analyzer. To calculate clonality, Shannon entropy was normalized by log2 of the number of productive unique sequences and then subtracted from one. Public and private clones were assessed among the 100 most prevalent clones of each patient and control. Clones were defined as Susac-specific if absent from the healthy and MS cohorts, from more than 900 published viral clones and from other ImmuneACCESS disease sequences. Clones were called with MiXCR by TCRdb after fastp trimmed the public reads at Q25, and only in-frame beta chains were retained. Identical CDR3 proteins give one entry, which carries the most common genes and DNA. TCRdb, not the original authors, processed these V and J calls. The sample contains around 45,000 distinct CDR3 sequences, 93% of them found a single time. Jointly, the top ten make up roughly 0.58% of the sample.

General findings and caveats noted by the study authors: The number of individuals in the TCR sequencing and HLA analysis was recognized as being relatively small.

The CDR3 runs 13 residues from the cysteine to the phenylalanine. The kept DNA is CDR3 alone, 39 bases in frame from the first base. CDR1 is given as SQVTM and CDR2 as ANQGSEA, both from the germline V gene. V and J are truncated by 7 bases and 8 bases respectively, leaving an intervening sequence of 20 bases. Peripheral blood CD8+ and CD4+ T cells from healthy donors, Susac syndrome patients and multiple sclerosis patients were profiled by high-throughput TCR beta sequencing. Healthy donors were included as age- and sex-matched controls. Bulk CD8+ and CD4+ T cells were purified magnetically by negative isolation, whereas CD8+ TEMRA cells were enriched by FACS. Blood was collected in EDTA tubes and processed within 24 hours, with PBMCs isolated through density gradient centrifugation. PBMCs destined for TCR sequencing were cryopreserved in liquid nitrogen and later thawed in a 37 °C water bath. The sorted or isolated CD4+, CD8+ and CD8+ TEMRA cells reached a purity of at least 90%.

The material sequenced was CD8+ T cells from PBMCs. The sequence links TRBV29-1 to TRBJ1-2; no D segment can be confidently identified. This TCR was sampled from a human donor in good health. CDR3 region: CSARGSSPGGYTF. Here is the DNA: TGCAGCGCCCGTGGGTCCTCCCCCGGGGGCTACACCTTC. The reference TRBV29-1 and TRBJ1-2 proteins fill in what lies around the CDR3, so the full variable domain reads SAVISQKPSRDICQRGTSLTIQCQVDSQVTMMFWYRQQPGQSLTLIATANQGSEATYESGFVIDKFPISRPNLTFSTLTVSNMSPEDSSIYLCSARGSSPGGYTFGSGTRLTVV.